This T cell receptor (beta chain) was recorded in a study of shared clonotypes between healthy human individuals. The study, taken as a whole, reports: Compared with memory subsets, naive subsets generally had larger estimated richness.

Splitting of each subset's genomic DNA was done evenly across several immunoSEQ plates. Some clones are missing from TCRdb's copy, which holds only in-frame ones; the method was immunoSEQ multiplex PCR. The repertoire consists of roughly 1 million clones, with roughly 80% occurring once and the leading ten covering around 1.5%. Turning to this clone: The antigen is not known.

The length of the CDR3 is 16 residues. Germline V gene data show CDR1 as LGHNA and CDR2 as YSLEER. The V and J ends lost 1 base and 2 bases, in that order; junction bases with no gene match: 8. The V gene is TRBV4-3, the J gene TRBJ2-7; 7 bases align to TRBD1. The sequenced sample consisted of memory CD4+ T cells sorted from blood. Subset in this sample: CD45RA-negative fraction. This clonotype originated in a man aged 18 to 30 in good health. This chain's CDR3 is CASSQAKGTDAYEQYF. The CDR3 nucleotides read TGCGCCAGCAGCCAAGCGAAGGGGACAGATGCCTACGAGCAGTACTTC.